Presented here are 17 T cell receptor beta chains from one specimen sequenced in a study of blood T cells in healthy people across ages. The use of a sample-barcoded 5' primer and a J-beta primer mix characterized a second PCR of about 7 to 12 cycles. Each CDR3 protein is one row after TCRdb ran MiXCR on the 5' RACE reads. The data show nearly 800,000 distinct CDR3 sequences, with 20% to 25% seen just once and 3% to 4% held by the top ten. The same sample was also used in a study of T cells of mothers and their children.

The sample taken for sequencing was blood. The receptors were gathered from a boy between 10 and 17 years old in good health.

V is TRBV5-1 and J is TRBJ2-5; D call uncertain. TRBJ2-7 matches the DNA end more closely, so the J call is doubtful. Germline V gene lookup returns CDR1 SGHRS and CDR2 YFSETQ. The CDR3 runs 13 residues. The CDR3 sequence: CASSFGENYEQYF. CDR3 sequence (DNA): TGCGCCAGCAGCTTTGGGGAAAACTACGAGCAGTACTTC.

V gene TRBV7-8 combines with J gene TRBJ2-5; D gene ambiguous. V was cut by 5 bases and J by 1 base, with 11 bases left in between. CDR3 length equals 14 residues. CDR1 is SGHVS, CDR2 FQNEAQ, per germline. Written as DNA, the CDR3 is TGTGCCAGCAGCCCCGCGCTGCCCCAAGAGACCCAGTACTTC. This sequence encodes CASSPALPQETQYF.

This clonotype has just one count. This chain links TRBV5-1 with TRBJ1-1, with TRBD1 as a possible D gene (5 bases). The CDR3 sequence is 14 residues long. Germline loops: CDR1 SGHRS, CDR2 YFSETQ. The V gene lost 2 bases and the J gene lost 2 bases, with 10 bases spanning the gap. The CDR3 DNA follows: TGCGCCAGCAGCTTTGAGACAGCTAACACTGAAGCTTTCTTT. This codes for CASSFETANTEAFF. Filled out from reference TRBV5-1 and TRBJ1-1, the complete variable domain reads KAGVTQTPRYLIKTRGQQVTLSCSPISGHRSVSWYQQTPGQGLQFLFEYFSETQRNKGNFPGRFSGRQFSNSRSEMNVSTLELGDSALYLCASSFETANTEAFFGQGTRLTVV.

The chain carries TRBV12-3 or TRBV12-4 and TRBJ2-2; possible D gene TRBD1, 5 bases. This CDR3 is built from 13 residues. The V and J ends lost 5 bases and 6 bases respectively, with 10 bases between them. CDR3 in DNA: TGTGCCAGCAGTAAGCAGGGTGCCGGGGAGCTGTTTTTT. This translates into CASSKQGAGELFF.

This clonotype was counted between two and nine times. V usage is TRBV5-1 and J usage is TRBJ1-1; D gene uncertain. This CDR3 spans 15 amino acids. V was clipped by 0 bases and J by 6 bases, with 15 bases between them. Germline values: CDR1 SGHRS, CDR2 YFSETQ. This chain's CDR3 is CASSLVAGQAAEAFF. CDR3 DNA: TGCGCCAGCAGCTTGGTAGCCGGTCAAGCCGCTGAAGCTTTCTTT.

This clonotype was observed a few times. The chain recombines TRBV24-1 with TRBJ2-5; D is unclear. The CDR3 sequence is 12 residues long. Germline V gene sequence: CDR1 KGHDR, CDR2 SFDVKD. The V end was cut by 4 bases, the J end by 5 bases, with 7 bases between. Written as DNA, the CDR3 is TGTGCCACCAGTGAGGGTTGGGAGACCCAGTACTTC. As protein: CATSEGWETQYF.

V usage is TRBV7-2 and J usage is TRBJ2-7; D is perhaps TRBD2 (6 bases). The CDR3 loop spans 14 amino acids. V lost 4 bases, J lost 1 base, and 11 bases lay in between. Germline lookup yields CDR1 SGHTA and CDR2 FQGNSA. The CDR3 coding sequence is TGTGCCAGCAGCTCAGAGGGACTTTCCTACGAGCAGTACTTC. It yields the protein CASSSEGLSYEQYF. The variable domain in full, completed from reference TRBV7-2 and TRBJ2-7, reads GAGVSQSPSNKVTEKGKDVELRCDPISGHTALYWYRQSLGQGLEFLIYFQGNSAPDKSGLPSDRFSAERTGGSVSTLTIQRTQQEDSAVYLCASSSEGLSYEQYFGPGTRLTVT.

There are a few counts of this clonotype. The chain employs TRBV20-1 and TRBJ1-5; D not resolved. This CDR3 has 14 amino acids. Germline-derived CDR1 and CDR2 are DFQATT and SNEGSKA (reference sequence). V dropped 2 bases and J dropped 0 bases, with 8 bases sitting between them. The CDR3 loop reads CSARLDFSNQPQHF. The CDR3 DNA reads as TGCAGTGCTAGATTGGACTTTAGCAATCAGCCCCAGCATTTT.

This clonotype was detected only a few times. The chain is built from TRBV6-5 and TRBJ1-1, with TRBD1 matching 12 bases. CDR3 size: 16 residues. V was clipped by 6 bases and J by 6 bases; unmatched bases: 11. Germline CDR1 MNHEY, CDR2 SVGAGI. The CDR3 loop is CASRKGQGAAEAEAFF. Written as DNA, the CDR3 is TGTGCCAGCAGAAAGGGACAGGGGGCCGCAGAGGCTGAAGCTTTCTTT.

This clonotype was seen at least ten times. The chain has TRBV4-3 and TRBJ2-3; 8 bases line up with TRBD2. Germline values: CDR1 LGHNA, CDR2 YSLEER. With V trimmed by 0 bases and J by 1 base, 3 bases remained unmatched. CDR3 length equals 16 residues. The CDR3 DNA sequence: TGCGCCAGCAGCCAAGATGGGCGGGGGGGCACAGATACGCAGTATTTT. Amino acids: CASSQDGRGGTDTQYF.

In this sample, this clonotype turned up a few times. The gene calls are TRBV10-3 and TRBJ2-1, with TRBD1 matching 7 bases. With V trimmed by 3 bases and J by 9 bases, 11 bases remained unmatched. The CDR3 totals 15 residues. Germline loops: CDR1 ENHRY, CDR2 SYGVKD. This CDR3 is CAISDYLQGLSEQFF. CDR3 nucleotide sequence: TGTGCCATCAGTGACTATTTACAGGGGCTCAGTGAGCAGTTCTTC.

This clonotype was seen more than once but under ten times. The chain links TRBV2 to TRBJ1-5; tentatively, D is TRBD1 (5 bases). Germline V gives CDR1 SNHLY, CDR2 FYNNEI. This CDR3 is 14 amino acids long. With 1 base removed from V and 4 bases from J, the gap between germline ends came to 8 bases. This chain's CDR3 is CASSEGTRNQPQHF. CDR3 DNA sequence: TGTGCCAGCAGTGAAGGGACAAGGAATCAGCCCCAGCATTTT.

The genes are TRBV27 and TRBJ2-5; D is uncertain. The DNA end is more similar to TRBJ2-1, so the J call may be wrong. Germline V gives CDR1 MNHEY, CDR2 SMNVEV (reference sequence). The CDR3 totals 12 residues. The CDR3 is CASSRGSNEQFF. CDR3 DNA: TGTGCCAGCAGCCGTGGGTCGAATGAGCAGTTCTTC.

This clonotype was counted a few times. The conserved phenylalanine or tryptophan is not found at the CDR3 terminus, so this likely reflects a read error. The V call is TRBV7-9, the J call TRBJ2-7; D call uncertain. The germline V and J ends were trimmed by 2 bases and 0 bases, with 8 bases remaining between them. The CDR3 runs to 14 residues. CDR1 and CDR2 from the germline V gene are SEHNR and FQNEAQ (reference sequence). DNA for the CDR3: TGTGCCAGCAGCTTAAGAGTCAACTCCTACGAGCAGTACCTC. The encoded protein is CASSLRVNSYEQYL.

The chain carries TRBV6-4 and TRBJ2-5, with 10 positions matching TRBD1. Germline loops: CDR1 MRHNA, CDR2 SNTAGT. The CDR3 covers 14 residues. Trimming took 9 bases from V and 1 from J; bases not matched to a gene: 5. The CDR3 DNA is TGTGCCAGTCCCGGGACAGGGGCCCAAGAGACCCAGTACTTC. Amino acid sequence: CASPGTGAQETQYF.

This clonotype was detected only a few times. V usage is TRBV9 and J usage is TRBJ1-3; a possible D gene is TRBD1 (5 bases). Germline-derived CDR1 and CDR2 are SGDLS and YYNGEE. This CDR3 comprises 17 residues. V was pared by 4 bases and J by 0 bases, with 17 bases between. Here the CDR3 reads CASSMGRDGSSGNTIYF. In DNA form, the CDR3 reads TGTGCCAGCAGCATGGGACGGGACGGAAGCTCTGGAAACACCATATATTTT.

This chain uses TRBV19 with TRBJ1-1, with D possibly TRBD1 on 5 matching bases. V shed 3 bases and J shed 7 bases, with 15 bases lying between them. The CDR3 loop spans 14 amino acids. The germline CDR1 and CDR2 sequences are LNHDA and SQIVND (reference sequence). CDR3 protein: CASSMDSGTGEAFF. DNA of the CDR3: TGTGCCAGTAGTATGGATTCAGGGACTGGTGAAGCTTTCTTT.